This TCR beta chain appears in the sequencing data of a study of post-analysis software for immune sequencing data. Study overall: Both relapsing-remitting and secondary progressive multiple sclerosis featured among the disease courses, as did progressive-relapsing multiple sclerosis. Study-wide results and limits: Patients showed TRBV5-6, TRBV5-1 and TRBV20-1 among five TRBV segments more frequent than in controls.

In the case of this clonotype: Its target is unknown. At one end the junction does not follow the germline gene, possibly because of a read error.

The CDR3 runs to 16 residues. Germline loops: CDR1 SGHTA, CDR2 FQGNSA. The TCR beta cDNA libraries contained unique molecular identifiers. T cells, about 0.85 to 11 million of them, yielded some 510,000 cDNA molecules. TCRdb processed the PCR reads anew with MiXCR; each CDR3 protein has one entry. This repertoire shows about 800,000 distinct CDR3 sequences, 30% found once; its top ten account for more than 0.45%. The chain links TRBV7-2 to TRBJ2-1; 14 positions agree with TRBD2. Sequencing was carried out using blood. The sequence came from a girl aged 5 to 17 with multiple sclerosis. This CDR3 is CASRPGLAGGYNERFF. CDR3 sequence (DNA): TGTGCCAGCAGACCCGGACTAGCGGGAGGTTACAATGAGCGGTTCTTC.